Below are 5 T cell receptor beta chains sequenced from a single sample in a study of graft-versus-host responses after intestinal transplantation. Clones were sequenced by immunoSEQ multiplex PCR, and TCRdb holds only the in-frame ones, with some missing. The data show tens of thousands of clones, about nine tenths seen once. Source: PBMCs, taken 98 days after intestinal transplantation. The receptors shown here come from a human patient who received an intestinal transplant, so some T cells may come from the graft donor.

J is TRBJ1-3 and V is TRBV28; D gene unclear. In germline, CDR1 is MDHEN, CDR2 SYDVKM. This CDR3 has 15 residues. Trimming stripped 8 bases from V and 3 bases from J, with 17 bases between. The CDR3 DNA reads as TGTGCCAGCTTCAACAGTGTGGCTGGTGGAAACACCATATATTTT. Protein sequence: CASFNSVAGGNTIYF.

The V and J genes are TRBV30 and TRBJ1-2, with D possibly TRBD1 on 6 matching bases. The CDR3 runs to 10 residues. Germline lookup yields CDR1 GTSNPN and CDR2 SVGIG (reference sequence). The CDR3 nucleotides are TGTGCAAACAGGGACATGACCTACACCTTC. Residues: CANRDMTYTF.

The chain recombines TRBV6-6 with TRBJ2-7; TRBD1 matches 7 bases. Germline CDR1 is MNHNY and CDR2 is SVGAGI (reference sequence). The CDR3 totals 14 residues. V shed 0 bases, J shed 6 bases, and the junction held 5 bases outside the gene matches. CDR3 region: CASSYSGGISEQYF. The CDR3 DNA reads as TGTGCCAGCAGTTACTCAGGGGGCATAAGCGAGCAGTACTTC.

The rearrangement joins TRBV5-6 to TRBJ2-7; 7 nucleotides align to TRBD2. V trimming: 2 bases; J trimming: 2 bases; junction bases outside the gene matches: 4. CDR1 and CDR2 (germline): SGHDT, YYEEEE. The CDR3 contains 14 residues. The CDR3: CASSLAGLTYEQYF. CDR3 DNA sequence: TGTGCCAGCAGCTTAGCGGGACTGACCTACGAGCAGTACTTC.

The chain employs TRBV28 and TRBJ1-5; D is unresolved. The germline V gene encodes CDR1 MDHEN and CDR2 SYDVKM. The CDR3 runs to 15 residues. V shed 6 bases and J shed 2 bases, with 14 bases lying between them. CDR3 sequence reads: CASSPGRRGNQPQHF. The CDR3 DNA reads TGTGCCAGCAGCCCCGGACGGCGTGGCAATCAGCCCCAGCATTTT.